This T cell receptor beta chain derives from a study of cytomegalovirus exposure and HLA in healthy donors. Amplification used 60 Vbeta primers and 13 Jbeta primers. This table comes from immunoSEQ multiplex PCR, and its TCRdb copy is limited to in-frame clones, with some not included. The ten top clones account for over 2%, within a sample of about 140,000 clones. Sequencing was done on a sample of PBMCs. This clonotype was obtained from a young woman in good health and CMV-seronegative.

CDR3 protein: CASSEADRRSDTF. The CDR3 coding sequence is TGTGCCAGCAGTGAAGCGGACAGGAGGTCGGACACCTTC. This chain uses TRBV6-1 with TRBJ1-2; TRBD1 agrees at 7 bases. After removal of 0 bases from V and 12 bases from J, the junction contained 7 bases not matched to a gene. In germline, CDR1 is MNHNS, CDR2 SASEGT. CDR3 size: 13 residues.